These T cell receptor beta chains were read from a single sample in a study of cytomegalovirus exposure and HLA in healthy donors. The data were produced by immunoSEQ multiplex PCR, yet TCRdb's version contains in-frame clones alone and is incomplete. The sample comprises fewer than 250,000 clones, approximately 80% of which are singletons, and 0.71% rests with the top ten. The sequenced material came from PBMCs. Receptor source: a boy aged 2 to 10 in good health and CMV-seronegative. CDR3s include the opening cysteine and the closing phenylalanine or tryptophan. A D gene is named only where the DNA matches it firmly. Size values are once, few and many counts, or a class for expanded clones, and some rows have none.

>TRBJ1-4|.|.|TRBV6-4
TGTGCCAGCAGCACACCTAATGAAAAACTGTTTTTT
CASSTPNEKLFF
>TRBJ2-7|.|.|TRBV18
TGTGCCAGCTCACCTCTCCCAGGGTCTAGCTCCTACGAGCAGTACTTC
CASSPLPGSSSYEQYF
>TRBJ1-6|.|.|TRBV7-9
TGTGCCAGCAGCTATACCGGAGGCGTAAAAAAAAATTCACCCCTCCACTTT
CASSYTGGVKKNSPLHF
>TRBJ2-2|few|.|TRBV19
TGTGCCAGTAGTATAGAAGGGGCCGGGGAGCTGTTTTTT
CASSIEGAGELFF
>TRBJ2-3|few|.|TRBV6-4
TGTGCCAGCAGAGAAGGGGGCACAGATACGCAGTATTTT
CASREGGTDTQYF
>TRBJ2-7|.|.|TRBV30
TGTGCCTGGAGTGACGGACACTCCTACGAGCAGTACTTC
CAWSDGHSYEQYF
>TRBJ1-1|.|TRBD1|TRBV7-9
TGTGCCAGCAGCACCCCCGGGACAGTGAACACTGAAGCTTTCTTT
CASSTPGTVNTEAFF
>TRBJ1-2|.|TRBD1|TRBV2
TGTGCCAGCAGTTCCTTGGGGACAGGGTCTTCCAGTGGGACCTTC
CASSSLGTGSSSGTF
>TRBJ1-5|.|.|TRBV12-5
TGTGCTAGTGGCCCGGGGGGAGGGGAAAGGCCCCAGCATTTT
CASGPGGGERPQHF
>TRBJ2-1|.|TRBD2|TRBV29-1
TGCAGCGTTGAAGATCCCAGCGGGAGGGCTTCACATACGGCTGAGCAGTTCTTC
CSVEDPSGRASHTAEQFF
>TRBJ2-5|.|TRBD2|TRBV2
TGTGCCAGCACCCAAGCGGGGGGTGCCCAAGAGACCCAGTACTTC
CASTQAGGAQETQYF
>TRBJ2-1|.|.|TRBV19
TGTGCCAGTAGTATAGAGGGCCAAGATAGCGGATATCCCAATGAGCAGTTCTTC
CASSIEGQDSGYPNEQFF
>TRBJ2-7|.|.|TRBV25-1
TGTGCCAGCACCCCGGGAGCGAGCTCCGAGCAGTACTTC
CASTPGASSEQYF
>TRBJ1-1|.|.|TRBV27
TGTGCCAGCACCGGGACTCACACTGAAGCTTTCTTT
CASTGTHTEAFF
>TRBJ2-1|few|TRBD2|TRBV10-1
TGCGCCAGCAGTGAGGGGACTAGCTCCTACAATGAGCAGTTCTTC
CASSEGTSSYNEQFF
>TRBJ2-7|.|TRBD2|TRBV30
TGTGCCTGGCTAGCGGGAGCGAACTACGAGCAGTACTTC
CAWLAGANYEQYF
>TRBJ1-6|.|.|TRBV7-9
TGTGCCAGCAGCTTAGGGGACTCCAATTCACCCCTCCACTTT
CASSLGDSNSPLHF
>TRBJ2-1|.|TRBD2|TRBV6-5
TGTGCCAGCAGTTCGAACCCTAGCGGGAGAATCAATGAGCAGTTCTTC
CASSSNPSGRINEQFF
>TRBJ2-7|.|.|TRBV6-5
TGTGCCAGCTCAGGGGTAGGAGGCGAGCAGTACTTC
CASSGVGGEQYF
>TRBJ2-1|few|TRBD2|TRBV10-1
TGCGCCACCAGTGGAGCCGGCGGGGGGCTCAATGAGCAGTTCTTC
CATSGAGGGLNEQFF
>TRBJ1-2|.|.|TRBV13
TGTGCCAGCAGCTTAGAAGTCGACAGGCATAACTATGGCTACACCTTC
CASSLEVDRHNYGYTF
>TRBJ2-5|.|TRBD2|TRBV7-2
TGTGCCAGCAGCCCTCGGACTAGCGGGAGAGAGACCCAGTACTTC
CASSPRTSGRETQYF
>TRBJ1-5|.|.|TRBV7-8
TGTGCCAGCAGCCCAGGTTCTGGAAATCAGCCCCAGCATTTT
CASSPGSGNQPQHF
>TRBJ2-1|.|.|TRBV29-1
TGCAGCGCCGCAGGGGGACTAGCCTACAATGAGCAGTTCTTC
CSAAGGLAYNEQFF
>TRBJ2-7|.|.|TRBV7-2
TGTGCCAGCAGCTTAGGACTTCGGATCGAGCAGTACTTC
CASSLGLRIEQYF
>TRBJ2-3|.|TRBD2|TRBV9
TGTGCCAGCAGCCTCCAGCGGGGGGTTAGCACAGATACGCAGTATTTT
CASSLQRGVSTDTQYF
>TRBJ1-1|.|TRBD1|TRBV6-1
TGTGCCAGCAGTCAGGACAGGGGAGCTGAAGCTTTCTTT
CASSQDRGAEAFF
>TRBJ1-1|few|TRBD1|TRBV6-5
TGTGCCAGCAGGAGGACAGGGGACACTGAAGCTTTCTTT
CASRRTGDTEAFF
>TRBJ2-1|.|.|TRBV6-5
TGTGCCAGCAATAGTTATCCGGGTGAGCAGTTCTTC
CASNSYPGEQFF
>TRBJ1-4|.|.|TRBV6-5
TGTGCCAGCAGTGAGAATGGGCTGGGTGAAAAACTGTTTTTT
CASSENGLGEKLFF
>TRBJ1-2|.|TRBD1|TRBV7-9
TGTGCCAGCAGCGACCCTCGGACAGGGTGGCATGGCTACACCTTC
CASSDPRTGWHGYTF
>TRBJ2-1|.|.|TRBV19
TGTGCCAGTACCGTGGGGGGGGCGTACAATGAGCAGTTCTTC
CASTVGGAYNEQFF
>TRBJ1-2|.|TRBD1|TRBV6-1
TGTGCCAGCAGCGAGGGGGCTGGGGTTAACTATGGCTACACCTTC
CASSEGAGVNYGYTF
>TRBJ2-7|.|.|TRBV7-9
TGTGCCAGCAGCTTACAGGGGTACGAGCAGTACTTC
CASSLQGYEQYF
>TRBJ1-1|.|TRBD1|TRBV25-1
TGTGCCAGCACGGCAGGGGGCGTCACTGAAGCTTTCTTT
CASTAGGVTEAFF
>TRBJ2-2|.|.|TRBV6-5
TGTGCCACCACAGTAAGGGGGAGCACCGGGGAGCTGTTTTTT
CATTVRGSTGELFF
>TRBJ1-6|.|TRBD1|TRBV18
TGTGCCAGCTCACCAAGGGGGCAGTCACCCCTCCACTTT
CASSPRGQSPLHF
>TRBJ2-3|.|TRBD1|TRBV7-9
TGTGCCAGCAGCCGCGACAGGGGCACAGATACGCAGTATTTT
CASSRDRGTDTQYF
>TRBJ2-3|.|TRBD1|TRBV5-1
TGCGCCAGCAGCTTTCGGGACAGGGGGCTGGATACGCAGTATTTT
CASSFRDRGLDTQYF
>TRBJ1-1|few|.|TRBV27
TGTGCCAGCAGTTTACGGTCAGGGTTGAACACTGAAGCTTTCTTT
CASSLRSGLNTEAFF
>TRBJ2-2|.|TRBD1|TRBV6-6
TGTGCCAGCAGTCCCCCGGGACAGGGTATTGCCGGGGAGCTGTTTTTT
CASSPPGQGIAGELFF
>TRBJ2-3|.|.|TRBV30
TGTGCCTGGAGTGCCCTTAGGGGGTGGACAGATACGCAGTATTTT
CAWSALRGWTDTQYF
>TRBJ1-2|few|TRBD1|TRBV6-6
TGTGCCAGCAGTTCGGACGGGACAGTCTATGGCTACACCTTC
CASSSDGTVYGYTF